This T cell receptor beta chain came from a study of CD4 T cells in relation to SARS-CoV-2 and coronaviruses. Overall study: A couple of subjects were Hispanic; patients were roughly 8 males and a few females. Study conclusions and caveats: Monoreactive clones expanded significantly more to SARS-CoV-2 than crossreactive clones did.

As to this clone: Its antigen is not identified.

The CDR3 covers 13 residues. The germline V gene has CDR1 SEHNR and CDR2 FQNEAQ (reference sequence). Germline trimming cut 5 bases from V and 3 bases from J; bases unmatched to any gene: 3. TCRdb's table, derived via immunoSEQ multiplex PCR, lists solely in-frame clones and lacks some. Here the sample spans about 56,000 clones, around 92% being singletons. The J gene is TRBJ2-7, the V gene TRBV7-9; TRBD2 matches at 8 bases. The clonotype comes from an adult with COVID-19. The sequencing sample was made of naive CD4+ T cells from PBMCs. Indicated subset: naive CD4+ T cells isolated by negative enrichment. CDR3 coding DNA: TGTGCCAGCAGCCAAGCGGGAGTCTACGAGCAGTACTTC. Translation: CASSQAGVYEQYF. Based on the CDR3 plus reference TRBV7-9 and TRBJ2-7, the full variable domain is DTGVSQNPRHKITKRGQNVTFRCDPISEHNRLYWYRQTLGQGPEFLTYFQNEAQLEKSRLLSDRFSAERPKGSFSTLEIQRTEQGDSAMYLCASSQAGVYEQYFGPGTRLTVT.